This T cell receptor beta chain was sequenced in a study of cytomegalovirus exposure and HLA in healthy donors (TCRdb year 2017). Regarding the study in general: According to an earlier analysis of several hundred of the donors, about 170 million T cells yielded over 100 million unique TCR beta sequences and more than 250 Gb of sequence data. Alongside the repertoire data, information on donor age, sex, ethnicity and CMV serostatus was compiled. The number of typed donors differed by locus: about 620-630 for A, B, C, DRB1 and DQB1; 522 for DQA1; some 590 for DPA1; and roughly 490 for DPB1. Rather than using new phenotypic data, the later analysis identified candidate immune exposures from TCR beta sequences and from how often those sequences occurred across donors. Among approximately 370 genotyped donors of the cohort, an average of around 250,000 unique TCR beta nucleotide sequences was sequenced per donor, of which 15% to 20% were non-productive. A later genetic analysis used genome-wide SNP genotypes for about 65% of the 666 donors, treating that subset as a discovery cohort. HLA typing covered class I and class II loci at four-digit resolution. Besides the first cohort of approximately 710 subjects, a separate validation cohort made up of 120 different subjects was used. All discovery cohort repertoires had been generated using a single sequencing platform. An early release that covered 500 to 800 HLA-typed donors contained approximately 290 gigabases of sequencing data and around 80 million unique TCR sequences. Among the roughly 400 genotyped donors, around 81% belonged to the genetic ancestry cluster associated with self-reported Caucasian donors. The T cell repertoires of 666 subjects were profiled by immunosequencing and related to cytomegalovirus serostatus. To predict cytomegalovirus infection status, the study combined high-throughput TCR immunosequencing, statistical association of individual TCRs with disease status, and machine learning. The study aimed to test whether signatures of past pathogen exposure could be identified by cataloging public T cell receptors. An earlier analysis of 450 to 750 of the donors used high-throughput TCR beta sequencing to judge whether each TCR beta V gene segment behaved as functional or pseudogenic. Roughly 5 DR-DQ haplotypes were handled as single units for association and clustering, since linkage in the cohort was strong. A later analysis re-analyzed previously published TCR beta repertoires from about 730 donors and added high-resolution HLA genotyping to study TCR occurrence patterns. The paper as a whole reports these results and caveats: In a later analysis, some 18,000 TCR beta sequences were associated with specific HLA alleles at a false discovery rate of 0.05. Because the 87-base-pair reads could not distinguish some IMGT-functional V segments, including TRBV6-2 and TRBV6-3, those segments were excluded. Because HLA typing was missing for some donors at each locus, association tests included only the typed subset. Because counts were too low, about 15 rarely observed V segments, including chromosome 9 orphons, were left out of the earlier analysis of some 640 of the donors. The classifier was reported to diagnose cytomegalovirus status with high specificity and sensitivity in both the original and validation cohorts. An association between a missense DCLRE1C variant and V-gene and J-gene trimming of TCR beta chains was found in a later genetic analysis and replicated in an independent cohort. In an earlier analysis of approximately 590 of the donors, most TCR beta V segments appeared in productive rearrangements about 87% or about 30% of the time, broadly matching IMGT annotations. In vitro tests confirmed that a few of the cytomegalovirus-associated TCR beta chains recognize cytomegalovirus antigens. Roughly uniform sequencing depth across donors was assumed in presence/absence analyses, although this assumption may not hold. Correlated functional status among segregating V segments might be attributable to linkage disequilibrium, but an unknown experimental factor could not be ruled out. Most TCR sequences were observed very rarely across donors, whereas some public TCRs were present in many individuals. A later analysis found that HLA-associated TCR beta chains were more clonally expanded and had lower generation probabilities than equally common non-associated chains. A later genetic analysis reported fewer N-insertions in productive TCRs among donors in an Asian-associated ancestry cluster than the roughly 700-donor mean. According to a later analysis, most CMV-associated TCR beta chains appeared to be HLA-restricted, and the HLA associations seemed to be driven largely by CMV exposure. The study listed around 160 TCR beta chains as associated with cytomegalovirus. According to a later analysis, parvovirus B19, influenza, CMV and Epstein-Barr virus appeared linked to several top co-occurrence clusters. According to the authors, the approach could potentially be generalized to other disease states and immunological phenotypes. A further reported finding was that TCR beta sequences accurately predicted the HLA-A and HLA-B alleles for most subjects in the first cohort. Immune exposure information for the cohort was limited to CMV serostatus. A group of highly shared sequence variants was considered likely to be a technical artifact of the sequencing pipeline. A later analysis found that TCR association rates varied across HLA loci, with DRB1 alleles showing the most associated TCRs and HLA-C alleles the fewest. Strong co-occurrence of HLA alleles, especially DR and DQ, made assigning TCR associations to individual alleles difficult. Only TCR beta chains were sequenced in this cohort, and the absence of alpha or paired-chain data limited detectable features.

As for this clone: Its antigen is unknown. Qualities for individual bases were not recorded, and no much larger clone is one base off.

The cohort comprised around 690 healthy bone marrow donors. At the time of sampling, every cohort member was nominally healthy, though immune exposures that went unrecorded were likely present. CMV serostatus was positive for roughly 290 and negative for about half of the roughly 700 cohort members, and was not recorded for this donor. Each donor provided a peripheral blood sample, and peripheral blood mononuclear cells were used for TCR beta sequencing. Genomic DNA was extracted from the blood cell samples with the Qiagen DNeasy Blood Extraction Kit. Inclusive of the bounding cysteine and phenylalanine, the CDR3 is 14 residues long. Only CDR3 DNA is held: 42 bases, read in frame from base 1. V and J are truncated by 3 bases and 4 bases respectively, leaving an intervening sequence of 14 bases. CDR1 SQVTM and CDR2 ANQGSEA are derived from the germline V gene. The library was obtained by the immunoSEQ multiplex PCR assay. For the multiplex PCR, a mixture combining 60 forward primers for TCR Vbeta segments and 13 reverse primers for TCR Jbeta segments was used. The CDR3 region of rearranged TCR beta genes was amplified from genomic DNA by a multiplex PCR assay. The amplified TCR beta libraries were sequenced on the Illumina HiSeq System as 87-base-pair reads. The paper's processing steps were these. A later analysis tallied approximately 87 million unique TCR beta chains across the 666 repertoires, and roughly 11 million of those chains were shared by two or more donors. Raw reads were error-corrected and collapsed into unique sequences with a nearest-neighbor algorithm that merged closely related sequences to remove PCR and sequencing errors. To assign V, D and J gene segments, CDR3 sequences were aligned to IMGT reference sequences. For a sequence to be retained, a match of at least six nucleotides to both a V gene segment and a J gene segment was required. A rearrangement counted as productive if the CDR3 had no stop codons and remained in frame with V and J, and every other rearrangement counted as non-productive. Following IMGT convention, CDR3 was defined as the stretch from the second conserved V-encoded cysteine up to the conserved J-encoded phenylalanine. In an earlier analysis of more than 550 of the donors, sequences lacking an unambiguous match to a single V gene segment were excluded. An earlier analysis of a few hundred of the donors called V segments functional above 56.7% productive rearrangements and segregating when the between-donor standard deviation exceeded 5%. A statistical classification framework was built to diagnose cytomegalovirus status from the catalog of TCR beta chain sequences. V and J gene assignment, in a later analysis, came from comparing TCR nucleotide sequences with IMGT/GENE-DB human TR gene sequences. A later analysis assigned CDR3 sequences and most-parsimonious VDJ recombination scenarios with the TCRdist pipeline. In a later analysis, each TCR beta chain was defined by its CDR3 amino acid sequence together with its V-gene family, and reads without a unique V-gene family were excluded. To address suspected cross-contamination and a sequencing artifact, a later analysis removed around 600 highly shared, low-generation-probability nucleotide sequences. In a later analysis, a clonal expansion index was calculated for each public chain from normalized within-repertoire ranks of inferred template counts. A later analysis computed generation probabilities with a VDJ recombination model fitted to out-of-frame rearrangements, and checked the results against IGoR. In a later analysis, hypergeometric tests were used to score TCR-TCR, TCR-HLA and TCR-CMV co-occurrence, with a repertoire-size bias correction applied to TCR pairs. In a later analysis, false discovery rates were estimated by permuting HLA or CMV assignments 20 times. In a later analysis, co-occurring TCRs were grouped using DBSCAN, with TCRdist sequence similarity added in when clustering inside HLA-allele-positive subsets. Repertoires with fewer than 30,000 or more than 120,000 public chains, plus five repertoires with anomalous nucleotide sharing, were excluded from co-occurrence clustering. Not all clones reach the TCRdb copy of this immuneACCESS table, which keeps in-frame sequences only. Checked studies attribute under half of the gap to unresolved V genes and leave the rest unexplained. Clone size and V and J calls were adopted from that table, with D and trimming inferred from the DNA. For this sample the table gives approximately 160,000 clones, of which roughly 80% were detected only once. Roughly 2% of the sample lies in the top ten.

The sequence joins TRBV29-1 to TRBJ2-3; TRBD1 is perhaps the D gene, given 5 matching bases. The sequence was obtained from a human donor in good health. The sequencing sample was made of PBMCs. The CDR3 reads CSVDWGSSADTQYF. The nucleotides read TGCAGCGTTGATTGGGGCAGCTCCGCAGATACGCAGTATTTT.